The sequence of this TCR beta chain was determined in a study of CD8+CD57+ T cells in acquired aplastic anemia listed by TCRdb under 2018. As for the study more broadly: A mean of around 3.2 ug of DNA, ranging from roughly 0.19 to 27.4 ug, was extracted from sorted CD4+ and CD8+ cells. Mean read counts for healthy donor samples were 9 million to 10.8 million for CD4+ cells and around 11 million for CD8+ cells.

The study at large found these results: Between patients and healthy controls, no significant difference in CD8+ Simpson's diversity was found (P=0.060). Although 25 to 30 CD8+ CDR3 sequences were shared by patients and controls, these sequences appeared highly expressed in patients and within the immunodominant clones of patients.

TCR repertoires of sorted CD4+ and CD8+ blood T cells from severe aplastic anemia patients and healthy subjects were deep-sequenced in the study. Ficoll-Paque density gradient centrifugation was used to isolate peripheral blood mononuclear cells. Before DNA was extracted, CD4+ and CD8+ T cells were sorted using either FACS or magnetic beads. As encoded in the germline V gene, CDR1 is KGHDR while CDR2 is SFDVKD. Including the terminal cysteine and phenylalanine, the CDR3 comprises 14 residues. This entry keeps only the CDR3 DNA: 42 bases, framed from base 1. V sheds 6 bases and J sheds 0 bases, leaving 8 bases between their ends. Genomic DNA was used as template for profiling of TCR beta VDJ combinations and CDR3 sequences. An Illumina HiSeq 2000 was used for TCR repertoire sequencing. In the authors' own workflow: Repertoire assessment relied on Simpson's diversity index, CDR3 size and DJ length profiles, and TRBV/TRBJ rearrangement plots. The most abundant DNA sequence in the deep sequencing data was taken as the immunodominant clone. CDR3 amino acid sequences were checked for sharing between subjects and were compared against published repertoires and the VDJdb database. The public sequencing data were trimmed at Q25 with fastp and processed into clonotypes with MiXCR by TCRdb, which kept only in-frame beta chains. Entries that share a CDR3 protein sequence are merged under the most common genes and DNA. TCRdb assigned the V and J calls; the authors' analysis was not used. In all, the sample holds about 190,000 distinct CDR3 sequences, and about half of those were seen once. The ten most abundant clones make up about a sixth of the sample.

A note on this clonotype: Its antigen is not yet known. Base qualities were left out, and no much larger clone turns up one base away.

The sequence was collected from a human donor in good health, serving as a control. The sequence is built from TRBV24-1 and TRBJ1-5; no D gene call is confident. Sequencing input: sorted CD4+, CD8+, or CD8+CD57+ T cells (not recorded which) from PBMCs. The sequenced DNA: TGTGCCACCAGTAACACGGATAGCAATCAGCCCCAGCATTTT. It encodes CATSNTDSNQPQHF.